The 11 T cell receptor beta chains in this list originate from one sample, sequenced in a study of CD8+ T cells in alopecia areata (dated by TCRdb to the late 2010s). The library relied on the immunoSEQ multiplex PCR assay. RNA was extracted from all samples and reverse transcribed into cDNA, which served as template for TCR sequencing. TCRdb provides this immuneACCESS table in a form limited to in-frame rearrangements. Some clones are lacking; in checked studies, under half of them reflect an unresolved V gene, and why the rest are absent is not known. Here the sample lists around 290,000 clones, none seen once only. Together, the top ten hold around 1.2% of the sample. Cells from mouse cutaneous lymph nodes were pooled, stained for CD4, CD8alpha, NKG2D, NKG2ACE and other markers, and then sorted on a BD Influx. Input material: CD4+ T cells sorted from a lymph node. Every receptor here comes from a C3H/HeJ mouse with alopecia areata. These mice carry the MHC haplotype H2-k.

A few counts support this clone. The gene names given are mouse names. The observed sequence ends 4 residues before the CDR3 terminus, with the missing tail filled in from the germline J gene. The rearrangement links TRBV13-2 to TRBJ2-3; TRBD1 matches 7 bases. Looked up from germline, CDR1 is NNHNN and CDR2 is SYGAGS (reference sequence). J lost 0 bases, V lost 3 bases, and 4 bases had no gene match. CDR3 length: 15 amino acids. The DNA read from the CDR3 is TGTGCCAGCGGTGTCGGGACAGTTAGTGCAGAA. As protein: CASGVGTVSAE. The whole CDR3 region reads CASGVGTVSAETLYF.

Comment on this clone: Gene and germline names: mouse. The read ends 4 residues early relative to the CDR3; the germline J gene fills the gap. The chain joins TRBV13-3 to TRBJ2-1; D is unresolved. Trimming cost V 2 bases and J 1 base, with 7 bases left between them. This CDR3 region has 14 residues. The germline V gene encodes CDR1 NNHDY and CDR2 SYVADS. CDR3 residues: CASSEMTNYAEQFF. Partial CDR3 DNA: TGTGCCAGCAGTGAGATGACAAACTATGCT.

In the case of this clone: Gene labels here are mouse ones. The CDR3 sequence: CASSDAGTGETEVFF. Incomplete CDR3 DNA: TGTGCCAGCAGTGATGCGGGGACAGGGGAGACA. The chain combines TRBV13-3 with TRBJ1-1, with TRBD1 matching 10 bases. The read halts 4 residues ahead of the CDR3 end, with the missing end drawn from the germline J gene. CDR3 length: 15 residues. Germline values: CDR1 NNHDY, CDR2 SYVADS.

This clone was counted a few times. Gene names refer to mouse genes. The sequence runs out 4 residues before the end of the CDR3; the remainder is reconstructed from the germline J gene. The chain joins TRBV14 to TRBJ2-2; TRBD1 matches at 11 bases. The CDR3 has 15 residues. V shed 4 bases, J shed 4 bases, and the junction held 3 bases outside the gene matches. Germline-derived CDR1 and CDR2 are SGHDT and FRDEAV. The CDR3 reads CASSRGQGGTGQLYF. The CDR3 DNA, read in part, is TGTGCCAGCAGTCGGGGACAGGGGGGCACCGGG.

This clone was detected many times. The genes are named according to mouse. From the germline J gene comes the end of the CDR3, since the read stops 4 residues before it. The chain couples TRBV13-1 to TRBJ2-1, with 8 bases matching TRBD1. The CDR3 spans 14 residues. J was trimmed by 5 bases and V by 3 bases; bases with no gene match: 4. CDR1 is NSHNY and CDR2 is SYGAGN in the germline V gene. CDR3 sequence reads: CASSGQGLDAEQFF. Incomplete CDR3 DNA: TGTGCCAGCAGTGGACAGGGGCTGGATGCT.

Of note for this clone: The gene symbols are mouse symbols. The read terminates 4 residues before the CDR3 end, so the remaining end is supplied by the germline J gene. The V call is TRBV13-1, the J call TRBJ2-1; tentative D call: TRBD1 (6 bases). Trimming stripped 5 bases from V and 1 base from J, with 13 bases between. This CDR3 contains 15 residues. Germline-derived CDR1 and CDR2 are NSHNY and SYGAGN. The CDR3 sequence is CASRPPGQNYAEQFF. CDR3 DNA, as far as it was read: TGTGCCAGCAGGCCCCCGGGACAAAACTATGCT.

This clone came up a few times. Gene and germline names: mouse. With the read ending 4 residues before the CDR3 end, the germline J gene is used to fill in that end. This chain links TRBV17 with TRBJ2-4; D perhaps matches TRBD2 (5 bases). CDR1 and CDR2 from the germline V gene are MNHDT and YYDKIL. This CDR3 is 16 amino acids long. Deletions cut 2 bases from V and 0 bases from J, with 12 bases between. CDR3 residues: CASSRRFLGSQNTLYF. CDR3 bases read: TGTGCTAGCAGTAGAAGGTTTCTGGGTAGTCAAAAC. Variable domain in full (rest from reference TRBV17 and TRBJ2-4): DTTVKQNPRYKLARVGKPVNLICSQTMNHDTMYWYQKKPNQAPKLLLFYYDKILNREADTFEKFQSSRPNNSFCSLYIGSAGLEYSAMYLCASSRRFLGSQNTLYFGAGTRLSVL.

This clone was seen a few times. Gene names and germline match the mouse. CDR3 in amino acids: CASSRAWGTYEQYF. The part of the CDR3 DNA that was read is TGTGCCAGCAGTAGGGCCTGGGGGACCTAT. J is TRBJ2-7 and V is TRBV19, with 7 bases fitting TRBD2. The read comes to an end 4 residues before the CDR3 does, leaving the germline J gene to fill in the end. The CDR3 is 14 residues long. CDR1 is FNHDT and CDR2 is SITEND in the germline V gene (reference sequence). With 3 bases clipped from V and 2 bases from J, the junction kept 5 bases outside the gene matches.

A remark on this clone: Gene names and germline refer to mouse. Read sequence stops 4 residues before the CDR3 end, and the germline J gene provides the missing end. The same CDR3 also results from other DNA sequences found in this sample. The V call is TRBV19, the J call TRBJ2-5, with a possible D match to TRBD2 (5 bases). The CDR3 sequence is 12 residues long. Germline V gives CDR1 FNHDT, CDR2 SITEND (reference sequence). The V end was cut by 6 bases, the J end by 0 bases, with 5 bases between. The CDR3 here is CASTGNQDTQYF. The DNA read from the CDR3 is TGTGCCAGCACTGGGAACCAAGAC. Combining the CDR3 with reference TRBV19 and TRBJ2-5 gives the whole variable domain GGIITQTPKFLIGQEGQKLTLKCQQNFNHDTMYWYRQDSGKGLRLIYYSITENDLQKGDLSEGYDASREKKSSFSLTVTSAQKNEMAVFLCASTGNQDTQYFGPGTRLLVL.

Remarks on this clone: Gene names refer to mouse genes. The missing CDR3 end, 4 residues past where the read stops, is filled in from the germline J gene. This chain links TRBV19 with TRBJ2-2; no firm D call. Germline values: CDR1 FNHDT, CDR2 SITEND (reference sequence). Trimming removed 0 bases at V and 0 bases at J, with 6 bases between. CDR3 length equals 15 residues. The CDR3 sequence: CASSIVQSNTGQLYF. The DNA read from the CDR3 is TGTGCCAGCAGTATAGTACAGTCAAACACCGGG.

This clone was observed a handful of times. Genes here carry mouse names. From the germline J gene comes the end of the CDR3, since the read stops 4 residues before it. The chain carries TRBV14 and TRBJ2-5, with 9 bases lining up with TRBD2. V shed 5 bases, J shed 1 base, and the junction held 5 bases outside the gene matches. Germline V CDR1 and CDR2: SGHDT, FRDEAV. This CDR3 comprises 15 residues. CDR3 region: CASSSNWGDQDTQYF. Incomplete CDR3 DNA: TGTGCCAGCAGCTCCAACTGGGGGGACCAAGAC.